The 26 T cell receptor beta chains in this list originate from one sample, sequenced in a study of Graves' ophthalmopathy and Graves' hyperthyroidism. RNA transcripts provided the template for amplifying TCR beta CDR3 regions. First-round RT-PCR used HTBI primers; second-round multiplex PCR followed. TCRdb re-called the multiplex PCR reads through MiXCR, storing one row per CDR3 protein. The repertoire has about 500,000 distinct CDR3 sequences, approximately 15% of them found once; the top ten carry approximately 9.8%. Sequencing used blood. The source of these receptors is a woman under 40 with Graves' ophthalmopathy.

This clonotype has a count of ten or more. The CDR3 coding sequence is TGCAGCGTTCGACAGGGGGCAGAGGAGCAGTACTTC. Protein sequence: CSVRQGAEEQYF. The chain carries TRBV29-1 and TRBJ2-7; 10 bases line up with TRBD1. Looked up from germline, CDR1 is SQVTM and CDR2 is ANQGSEA. The V and J ends lost 5 bases and 7 bases, in that order; junction bases with no gene match: 5. The CDR3 is 12 residues long.

This clonotype was picked up a small number of times. This chain connects TRBV19 to TRBJ1-5; D ambiguous. The CDR3 runs to 14 residues. CDR1 is LNHDA, CDR2 SQIVND, per germline (reference sequence). Trimming left V 4 bases short and J 5 bases short, with 12 bases between. CDR3 in DNA: TGTGCCAGTAGTAGCTCAGGTTACCATCAGCCCCAGCATTTT. Its protein is CASSSSGYHQPQHF.

This clonotype has a count of ten or more. The genes are TRBV7-8 and TRBJ1-5; D call uncertain. The V gene lost 2 bases and the J gene lost 4 bases, with 15 bases spanning the gap. Germline CDR1 and CDR2: SGHVS and FQNEAQ. There are 16 residues in the CDR3. In nucleotides, the CDR3 is TGTGCCAGCAGCTTACGCGGGTTCTCCCAAAATCAGCCCCAGCATTTT. Its translation: CASSLRGFSQNQPQHF.

This clonotype was observed many times. The rearrangement joins TRBV29-1 to TRBJ1-2, with D possibly TRBD1 on 5 matching bases. Germline values: CDR1 SQVTM, CDR2 ANQGSEA. The CDR3 length is 13 residues. CDR3 sequence: CRGGDRRNYGYTF. The CDR3 DNA follows: TGCAGGGGGGGGGACCGCCGAAACTATGGCTACACCTTC.

This clonotype was seen ten or more times. V gene TRBV30 combines with J gene TRBJ1-6; D is undetermined. V lost 2 bases and J lost 7, with 18 bases in between. Per the germline V gene, CDR1 is GTSNPN and CDR2 is SVGIG (reference sequence). The CDR3 totals 16 residues. CDR3 nucleotides: TGTGCCTGGAGTTTTAACTTGTATCGGGTGAATTCACCCCTCCACTTT. This sequence encodes CAWSFNLYRVNSPLHF.

This clonotype was observed a handful of times. The J gene is TRBJ1-3, the V gene TRBV3-1; D gene ambiguous. Trimming pared 4 bases from V and 0 bases from J, leaving 4 bases between. Germline values: CDR1 LGHDT, CDR2 YNNKEL (reference sequence). The CDR3 length is 13 residues. CDR3 region: CASSRHSGNTIYF. In DNA, the CDR3 is TGTGCCAGCAGCCGACACTCTGGAAACACCATATATTTT.

There are a few counts of this clonotype. This chain connects TRBV10-3 to TRBJ2-2; the match to TRBD2 covers 11 bases. CDR1 and CDR2 (germline): ENHRY, SYGVKD. Trimming at V came to 10 bases and at J to 5 bases, leaving 12 bases not matched to a gene. The CDR3 loop spans 16 amino acids. CDR3 in amino acids: CATGGRASGRTGELFF. CDR3 in DNA: TGTGCCACGGGTGGAAGGGCTAGCGGGAGGACCGGGGAGCTGTTTTTT.

In regard to this clonotype: The junction does not match germline at one end; this may be a read error. The chain joins TRBV5-6 to TRBJ1-5; TRBD1 agrees at 8 bases. The CDR3 spans 15 residues. The germline V gene encodes CDR1 SGHDT and CDR2 YYEEEE. The CDR3 here is CASSHGQGRNQPQHF. For the CDR3, the DNA is TGTGCCAGCAGCCACGGACAGGGCCGAAATCAGCCTCAGCATTTT. Using reference TRBV5-6 and TRBJ1-5 for the parts outside the CDR3, the full variable domain is DAGVTQSPTHLIKTRGQQVTLRCSPKSGHDTVSWYQQALGQGPQFIFQYYEEEERQRGNFPDRFSGHQFPNYSSELNVNALLLGDSALYLCASSHGQGRNQPQHFGDGTRLSIL.

At least ten counts were recorded for this clonotype. The chain recombines TRBV20-1 with TRBJ1-1, with 7 bases identical to TRBD1. The germline V gene encodes CDR1 DFQATT and CDR2 SNEGSKA (reference sequence). CDR3 length: 14 residues. V was clipped by 6 bases and J by 0 bases; unmatched bases: 7. The CDR3, as DNA: TGCAGTGCGTGCCGGGACAGACTGAACACTGAAGCTTTCTTT. Translated: CSACRDRLNTEAFF.

CDR3 bases: TGTGCCAGCAGTCTACGTGCCCAGGGGACCCAGTACTTC. Translation gives CASSLRAQGTQYF. V usage is TRBV28 and J usage is TRBJ2-5; a weak D match, TRBD1 (5 bases). This CDR3 has 13 residues. V dropped 5 bases and J dropped 7 bases, with 14 bases sitting between them. Germline values: CDR1 MDHEN, CDR2 SYDVKM.

The gene calls are TRBV28 and TRBJ2-5; 11 nucleotides agree with TRBD2. This CDR3 region has 13 residues. V lost 8 bases, J lost 4 bases, and 3 bases stayed unmatched. CDR1 and CDR2 from the germline V gene are MDHEN and SYDVKM. DNA of the CDR3: TGTGCCAGCGGGACTAGCGGAGTAGAGACCCAGTACTTC. The encoded protein is CASGTSGVETQYF.

The sample holds many counts of this clonotype. The chain has TRBV4-1 and TRBJ2-5, with 7 nucleotides matching TRBD2. Germline CDR1 and CDR2: MGHRA and YSYEKL. This CDR3 is built from 15 residues. V trimming: 4 bases; J trimming: 2 bases; junction bases outside the gene matches: 7. The CDR3 DNA follows: TGCGCCAGCAGCCTCACCCTAGCGGCACAAGAGACCCAGTACTTC. Its protein is CASSLTLAAQETQYF.

This clonotype was counted at least ten times. V is TRBV12-3 or TRBV12-4 and J is TRBJ1-5; 9 nucleotides match TRBD1. There are 14 residues in the CDR3. With V trimmed by 5 bases and J by 5 bases, 4 bases remained unmatched. CDR3 nucleotides: TGTGCCAGCAGTCGGACAGGGGCTTATCAGCCCCAGCATTTT. This translates into CASSRTGAYQPQHF.

This clonotype has at least ten counts. Here the CDR3 reads CSAPTGIQETQYF. Written as DNA, the CDR3 is TGCAGTGCTCCAACAGGGATTCAAGAGACCCAGTACTTC. This sequence joins TRBV20-1 and TRBJ2-5; tentatively, D is TRBD1 (6 bases). CDR3 length: 13 residues. Germline CDR1 DFQATT, CDR2 SNEGSKA (reference sequence). Trimming removed 5 bases from V and 2 bases from J, with 12 bases in between.

The chain couples TRBV5-1 to TRBJ2-5; 10 bases are a match to TRBD2. Germline V gene sequence: CDR1 SGHRS, CDR2 YFSETQ. This CDR3 has 15 amino acids. The ends lost 0 bases at V and 7 bases at J; junction bases unmatched: 6. For the CDR3, the DNA is TGCGCCAGCAGCTTGGATAGCGGGGGGAGCGGGACCCAGTACTTC. This encodes CASSLDSGGSGTQYF.

In its sample, this clonotype was seen a few times. The genes are TRBV7-3 and TRBJ2-2; 9 nucleotides align to TRBD2. The germline V gene encodes CDR1 SGHTA and CDR2 FQGTGA. The junction had 6 bases not matched to a gene; V was cut back by 5 bases and J by 2 bases. The CDR3 contains 16 residues. The CDR3 coding sequence is TGTGCCAGCAGCCCTAATAGCGGGAGAAACACCGGGGAGCTGTTTTTT. Translation gives CASSPNSGRNTGELFF.

The rearrangement links TRBV12-3 or TRBV12-4 to TRBJ1-1, with D perhaps matching TRBD1 (5 bases). V was pared by 5 bases and J by 4 bases, with 17 bases between. This CDR3 is 15 amino acids long. Written as DNA, the CDR3 is TGTGCCAGCAGTCTACAGGACCCCGAGAGCACTGAAGCTTTCTTT. Translating gives CASSLQDPESTEAFF.

V usage is TRBV6-5 and J usage is TRBJ1-2, with 7 bases that match TRBD1. This CDR3 region has 15 residues. CDR1 and CDR2 (germline): MNHEY, SVGAGI. The J segment lost 5 bases and the V segment lost 0 bases, leaving 6 bases of the junction unmatched. The CDR3 region is CASSYSETGRYGYTF. The CDR3 coding sequence is TGTGCCAGCAGTTACTCTGAGACAGGGCGGTATGGCTACACCTTC.

This clonotype has at least ten counts. The CDR3 region has the DNA TGTGCCAGCAGTTCCCCACCAGAGACCCAGTACTTC. Protein product: CASSSPPETQYF. The chain joins TRBV12-3 or TRBV12-4 to TRBJ2-5; D is unresolved. The CDR3 spans 12 residues. V shed 4 bases and J shed 4 bases, with 7 bases lying between them.

This clonotype was recorded many times. The CDR3 region is CASLFGAEAFF. DNA for the CDR3: TGTGCTAGTCTATTTGGGGCTGAAGCTTTCTTT. The V call is TRBV12-5, the J call TRBJ1-1; D ambiguous. Trimming left V 8 bases short and J 6 bases short, with 10 bases between. The CDR3 is made up of 11 amino acids. Germline V gives CDR1 LGHNT, CDR2 FRNRAP.

This clonotype showed up many times. The CDR3 spells CASTVGGTEAFF. DNA for the CDR3: TGTGCCAGCACCGTAGGTGGCACTGAAGCTTTCTTT. The genes are TRBV12-3 or TRBV12-4 and TRBJ1-1; D gene uncertain. The CDR3 has 12 residues. The V end lost 7 bases, the J end lost 4 bases, and 10 bases lay between the germline ends.

On this clonotype itself: Just one base apart from a much larger clone, this may be a read error. The rearrangement joins TRBV11-3 to TRBJ1-2, with unresolved D. Germline CDR1 SGHNT, CDR2 YENEEA. The CDR3 runs to 13 residues. In nucleotides, the CDR3 is TGTGCCAGCAGCTTAAAAACCAGCTATGACTACACCTTC. Its translation: CASSLKTSYDYTF.

The sample holds many counts of this clonotype. The genes are TRBV10-3 and TRBJ1-2; 7 bases line up with TRBD1. The V gene's germline CDR1 is ENHRY and CDR2 SYGVKD. This CDR3 comprises 13 residues. Germline trimming cut 2 bases from V and 4 bases from J; bases unmatched to any gene: 1. The CDR3 DNA is TGTGCCATCAGTGAGGGACAGGCCTATGGCTACACCTTC. Translated, it gives CAISEGQAYGYTF.

This clonotype has ten or more counts. The gene calls are TRBV28 and TRBJ1-5; no reliable D call. Germline CDR1 reads MDHEN; CDR2 reads SYDVKM. The CDR3 is 14 residues long. Trimming pared 7 bases from V and 3 bases from J, leaving 13 bases between. DNA for the CDR3: TGTGCCAGCATCTCCCGGAAATACAATCAGCCCCAGCATTTT. Amino acid sequence: CASISRKYNQPQHF.

The chain carries TRBV11-2 and TRBJ2-7; TRBD1 matches 7 bases. This CDR3 has 15 amino acids. With 5 bases clipped from V and 2 bases from J, the junction kept 9 bases outside the gene matches. CDR1 is SGHAT, CDR2 FQNNGV, per germline. In nucleotides, the CDR3 is TGTGCCAGCAGCGTCCTGACAGGGTCAACCTACGAGCAGTACTTC. Translated: CASSVLTGSTYEQYF.

This clonotype was detected ten times or more. The chain uses TRBV6-6 and TRBJ1-1; 7 bases fit TRBD1. The CDR3 length is 14 residues. The V segment lost 7 bases and the J segment 0 bases; nucleotides outside the gene matches: 5. Germline CDR1 is MNHNY and CDR2 is SVGAGI (reference sequence). In DNA form, the CDR3 reads TGTGCCAGCATGTCCGACAGGGTGAACACTGAAGCTTTCTTT. It is translated as CASMSDRVNTEAFF.